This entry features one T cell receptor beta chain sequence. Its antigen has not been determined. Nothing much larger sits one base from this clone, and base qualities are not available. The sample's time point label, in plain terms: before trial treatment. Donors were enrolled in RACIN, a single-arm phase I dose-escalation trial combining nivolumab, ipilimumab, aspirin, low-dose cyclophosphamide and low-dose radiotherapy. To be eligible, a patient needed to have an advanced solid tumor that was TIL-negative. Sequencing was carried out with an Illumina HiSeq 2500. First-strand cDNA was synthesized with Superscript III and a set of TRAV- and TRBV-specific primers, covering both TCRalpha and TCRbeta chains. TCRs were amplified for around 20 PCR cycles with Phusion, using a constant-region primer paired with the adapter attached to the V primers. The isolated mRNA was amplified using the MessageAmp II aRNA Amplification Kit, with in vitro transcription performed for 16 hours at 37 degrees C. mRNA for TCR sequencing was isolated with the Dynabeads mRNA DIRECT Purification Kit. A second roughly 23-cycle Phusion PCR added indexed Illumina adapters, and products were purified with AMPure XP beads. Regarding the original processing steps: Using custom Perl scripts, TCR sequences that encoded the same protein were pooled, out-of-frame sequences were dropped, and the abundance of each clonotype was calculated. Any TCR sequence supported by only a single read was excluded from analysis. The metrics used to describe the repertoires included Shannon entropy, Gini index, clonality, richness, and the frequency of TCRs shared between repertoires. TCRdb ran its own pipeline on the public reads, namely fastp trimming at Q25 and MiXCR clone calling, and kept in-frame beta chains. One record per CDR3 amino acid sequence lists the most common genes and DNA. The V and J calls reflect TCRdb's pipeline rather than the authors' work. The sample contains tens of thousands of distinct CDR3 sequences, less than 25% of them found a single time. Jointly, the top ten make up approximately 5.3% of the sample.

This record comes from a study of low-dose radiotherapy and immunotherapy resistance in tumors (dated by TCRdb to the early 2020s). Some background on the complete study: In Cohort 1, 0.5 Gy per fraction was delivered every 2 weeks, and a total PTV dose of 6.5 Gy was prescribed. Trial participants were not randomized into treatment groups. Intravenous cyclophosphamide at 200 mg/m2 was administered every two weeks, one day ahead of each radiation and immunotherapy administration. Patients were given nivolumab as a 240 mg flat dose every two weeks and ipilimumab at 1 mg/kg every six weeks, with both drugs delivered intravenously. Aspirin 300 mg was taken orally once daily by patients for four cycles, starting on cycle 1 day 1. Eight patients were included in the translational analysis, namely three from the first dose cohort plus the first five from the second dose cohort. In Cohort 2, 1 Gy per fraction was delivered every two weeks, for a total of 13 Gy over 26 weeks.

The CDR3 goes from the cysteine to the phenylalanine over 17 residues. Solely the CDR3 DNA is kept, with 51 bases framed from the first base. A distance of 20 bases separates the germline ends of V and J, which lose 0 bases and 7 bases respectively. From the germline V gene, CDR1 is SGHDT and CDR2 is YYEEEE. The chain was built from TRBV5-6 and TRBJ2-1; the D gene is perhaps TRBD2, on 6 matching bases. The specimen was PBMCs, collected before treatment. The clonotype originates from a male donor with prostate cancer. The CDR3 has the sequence CASSLGDAGPPLNEQFF. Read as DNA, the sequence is TGTGCCAGCAGCTTGGGGGATGCGGGGCCGCCCTTAAATGAGCAGTTCTTC.